This entry features one T cell receptor beta chain sequence. The data are from a study of T cells in Graves' hyperthyroidism and ophthalmopathy. There were TCR beta CDR3 regions amplified from RNA transcripts. The TCR CDR3 first-round RT-PCR relied on the HTBI primer set. In TCRdb, the multiplex PCR reads were re-called with MiXCR into one record per CDR3 protein. The sample consists of a few hundred thousand distinct CDR3 sequences, about 15% of them appearing once. Germline CDR1 is SEHNR and CDR2 is FQNEAQ (reference sequence). V was clipped by 3 bases and J by 4 bases; unmatched bases: 8. The CDR3 has 16 amino acids.

The TCR was taken from a woman in her twenties or thirties with Graves' hyperthyroidism. The sequencing input was blood. The chain couples TRBV7-9 to TRBJ2-2; 7 nucleotides align to TRBD2. CDR3 in amino acids: CASSFLGTTFTGELFF. CDR3 nucleotide sequence: TGTGCCAGCAGCTTTCTCGGGACTACTTTCACCGGGGAGCTGTTTTTT.